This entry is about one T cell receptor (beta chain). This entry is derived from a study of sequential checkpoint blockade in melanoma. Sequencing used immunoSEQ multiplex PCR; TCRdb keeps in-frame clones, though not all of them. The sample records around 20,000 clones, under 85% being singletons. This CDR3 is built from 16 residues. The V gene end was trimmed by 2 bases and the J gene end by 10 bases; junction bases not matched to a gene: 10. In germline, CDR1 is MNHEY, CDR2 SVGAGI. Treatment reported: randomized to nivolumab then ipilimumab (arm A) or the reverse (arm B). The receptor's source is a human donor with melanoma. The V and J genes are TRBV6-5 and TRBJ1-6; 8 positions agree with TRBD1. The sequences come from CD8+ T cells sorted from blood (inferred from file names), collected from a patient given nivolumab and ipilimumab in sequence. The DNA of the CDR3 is TGTGCCAGCAGTTACGGGGAGACAGGGGAAGGATCACCCCTCCACTTT. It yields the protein CASSYGETGEGSPLHF.